Below are 17 T cell receptor beta chains sequenced from a single sample in a study of CD8 T cells in Susac syndrome. RNA totalling about 0.45 to 1 ug underwent reverse transcription with random hexamers. TCRdb re-called the immunoSEQ multiplex PCR reads through MiXCR, storing one row per CDR3 protein. This sample has about 200,000 distinct CDR3 sequences, with 75% to 95% found just once. The specimen was CD4+ T cells from PBMCs. The receptors originated from a human donor with Susac syndrome.

The rearrangement links TRBV19 to TRBJ2-1; 11 bases align to TRBD2. Germline loops: CDR1 LNHDA, CDR2 SQIVND (reference sequence). J lost 6 bases, V lost 3 bases, and 7 bases had no gene match. The CDR3 length is 16 residues. The CDR3 spells CASSIGTSGGRNEQFF. CDR3 nucleotide sequence: TGTGCCAGTAGTATCGGCACTAGCGGGGGACGCAATGAGCAGTTCTTC.

This clonotype was recorded a few times. DNA of the CDR3: TGTGCCAGCAGTTCTGGAGCCTACAATGAGCAGTTCTTC. It yields the protein CASSSGAYNEQFF. The V call is TRBV6-5, the J call TRBJ2-1, with unresolved D. The length of the CDR3 is 13 residues. Germline assignment: CDR1 MNHEY and CDR2 SVGAGI. V lost 4 bases and J lost 2, with 6 bases in between.

The V and J genes are TRBV6-1 and TRBJ2-5, with D maybe TRBD2 (6 bases). The CDR3 contains 16 residues. Germline-derived CDR1 and CDR2 are MNHNS and SASEGT. V shed 6 bases and J shed 4 bases, with 21 bases lying between them. In DNA form, the CDR3 reads TGTGCCAGCAGCCGATATTCTATCGGGAGTGCAGAGACCCAGTACTTC. Encoded protein: CASSRYSIGSAETQYF.

The V call is TRBV6-2 or TRBV6-3, the J call TRBJ1-1, with a tentative D call TRBD1 (5 bases). The V gene lost 10 bases and the J gene lost 11 bases, with 20 bases spanning the gap. Germline values: CDR1 MNHEY, CDR2 SVGEGT. There are 12 residues in the CDR3. The CDR3 DNA reads TGTGCCATTACCTCGCGTCGGGGGAAGGCTTTCTTT. Amino acids: CAITSRRGKAFF.

The chain's CDR3 is CASSPQGISNEQFF. Here the CDR3 DNA reads TGTGCCAGCAGTCCTCAAGGGATATCCAATGAGCAGTTCTTC. The rearrangement joins TRBV28 to TRBJ2-1, with D uncertain. The germline gives CDR1 MDHEN, CDR2 SYDVKM. V was clipped by 5 bases and J by 6 bases, with 14 bases between them. The CDR3 runs to 14 residues.

The rearrangement links TRBV20-1 to TRBJ2-2, with D unclear. The CDR3 has 14 amino acids. V dropped 0 bases and J dropped 0 bases, with 5 bases sitting between them. Germline V gene sequence: CDR1 DFQATT, CDR2 SNEGSKA (reference sequence). This chain's CDR3 is CSAREIPNTGELFF. The CDR3 bases are TGCAGTGCTAGAGAAATCCCGAACACCGGGGAGCTGTTTTTT.

The rearrangement links TRBV28 to TRBJ2-7, with 7 positions matching TRBD2. This CDR3 is built from 13 residues. Germline loops: CDR1 MDHEN, CDR2 SYDVKM. Losses at the gene ends were 6 bases for V and 5 bases for J; bases not matched to a gene: 7. The CDR3 sequence: CASRGGSLDEQYF. The DNA of the CDR3 is TGTGCCAGCAGGGGCGGGAGTCTGGACGAGCAGTACTTC.

This chain uses TRBV20-1 with TRBJ1-5, with TRBD1 as a possible D gene (6 bases). Germline lookup yields CDR1 DFQATT and CDR2 SNEGSKA (reference sequence). V was trimmed by 5 bases and J by 0 bases, leaving 17 bases between them. This CDR3 contains 16 residues. CDR3 loop: CSAPSGGLYSNQPQHF. CDR3 sequence (DNA): TGCAGTGCTCCCTCTGGGGGGCTGTATAGCAATCAGCCCCAGCATTTT.

CDR3 DNA sequence: TGTGCCAGCACCCGGGGCCGATTCGACGAGCAGTACTTC. It specifies CASTRGRFDEQYF. The chain joins TRBV6-1 to TRBJ2-7; D possibly uses TRBD1 or TRBD2 (5 bases each). Trimming left V 7 bases short and J 5 bases short, with 15 bases between. The CDR3 has 13 residues. Germline-derived CDR1 and CDR2 are MNHNS and SASEGT.

J is TRBJ2-3 and V is TRBV12-3 or TRBV12-4; 7 nucleotides line up with TRBD2. V was pared by 0 bases and J by 6 bases, with 6 bases of the junction left unmatched. The length of the CDR3 is 15 residues. The CDR3 bases are TGTGCCAGCAGTTTAGCGACCGGGAGGATTGATACGCAGTATTTT. Translation: CASSLATGRIDTQYF.

This clonotype was seen only once. The junction does not match germline at one end; this may be a read error. The chain has TRBV19 and TRBJ2-1, with D possibly being TRBD2 (5 bases). This CDR3 spans 14 amino acids. Germline-derived CDR1 and CDR2 are LNHDA and SQIVND (reference sequence). CDR3: CASRRGSAYNEQFF. CDR3 bases: TGTGCTAGTAGGCGTGGTAGCGCGTACAATGAGCAGTTCTTC. The whole variable domain, remainder taken from reference TRBV19 and TRBJ2-1, is DGGITQSPKYLFRKEGQNVTLSCEQNLNHDAMYWYRQDPGQGLRLIYYSQIVNDFQKGDIAEGYSVSREKKESFPLTVTSAQKNPTAFYLCASRRGSAYNEQFFGPGTRLTVL.

The chain is built from TRBV28 and TRBJ1-5, with D uncertain. Trimming stripped 6 bases from V and 3 bases from J, with 9 bases between. The germline V gene encodes CDR1 MDHEN and CDR2 SYDVKM. The CDR3 is made up of 13 amino acids. The CDR3 sequence: CASRPGVNQPQHF. In DNA form, the CDR3 reads TGTGCCAGCAGACCCGGAGTCAATCAGCCCCAGCATTTT. The variable domain in full, completed from reference TRBV28 and TRBJ1-5, reads DVKVTQSSRYLVKRTGEKVFLECVQDMDHENMFWYRQDPGLGLRLIYFSYDVKMKEKGDIPEGYSVSREKKERFSLILESASTNQTSMYLCASRPGVNQPQHFGDGTRLSIL.

This clonotype was picked up one time. This rearrangement joins TRBV20-1 to TRBJ2-5; D is undetermined. This CDR3 has 13 amino acids. V was clipped by 6 bases and J by 2 bases, with 13 bases between them. In germline, CDR1 is DFQATT, CDR2 SNEGSKA (reference sequence). The CDR3 loop reads CSASPDLQETQYF. The CDR3, as DNA: TGCAGTGCATCCCCGGACCTTCAAGAGACCCAGTACTTC.

The CDR3 spells CASSVSGRTYNEQFF. The CDR3 nucleotides read TGTGCCAGCAGCGTGAGCGGGAGGACCTACAATGAGCAGTTCTTC. The V call is TRBV28, the J call TRBJ2-1, with 9 bases fitting TRBD2. The V gene end was trimmed by 6 bases and the J gene end by 2 bases; junction bases not matched to a gene: 5. The CDR3 is 15 amino acids. CDR1 and CDR2 from the germline V gene are MDHEN and SYDVKM. Full variable domain (outside the CDR3, taken from reference TRBV28 and TRBJ2-1): DVKVTQSSRYLVKRTGEKVFLECVQDMDHENMFWYRQDPGLGLRLIYFSYDVKMKEKGDIPEGYSVSREKKERFSLILESASTNQTSMYLCASSVSGRTYNEQFFGPGTRLTVL.

The chain carries TRBV20-1 and TRBJ2-1; TRBD1 might be the D (6 bases). With 3 bases removed from V and 12 bases from J, the gap between germline ends came to 18 bases. Germline loops: CDR1 DFQATT, CDR2 SNEGSKA (reference sequence). The CDR3 runs to 13 residues. DNA of the CDR3: TGCAGTGCTAGGAGGGGGTCAACGGGTCGGCAGTTCTTC. Protein: CSARRGSTGRQFF.

The V and J genes are TRBV5-1 and TRBJ1-2; TRBD1 might be the D (5 bases). Trimming shortened V by 3 bases and J by 3 bases, and 12 bases separated the two germline ends. The CDR3 extends over 14 amino acids. The V gene's germline CDR1 is SGHRS and CDR2 YFSETQ. CDR3: CASSSMGPDYGYTF. CDR3 coding DNA: TGCGCCAGCAGCTCCATGGGACCTGACTATGGCTACACCTTC.

The V call is TRBV6-6, the J call TRBJ1-6; D call uncertain. CDR3 length equals 12 residues. The V end was cut by 2 bases, the J end by 7 bases, with 3 bases between. CDR1 and CDR2 (germline): MNHNY, SVGAGI (reference sequence). CDR3 nucleotides: TGTGCCAGCAGTTACACGAATTCACCCCTCCACTTT. Amino acids: CASSYTNSPLHF.